The 9 T cell receptor beta chains reported below all come from one sample, sequenced in a study of glioma-infiltrating T cells after dendritic cell vaccination (dated by TCRdb to 2016 to 2017). The sample's time point label, decoded: after dendritic cell vaccination, including at tumor progression/relapse. Library prep was done by the immunoSEQ multiplex PCR assay. As stored in TCRdb, this immuneACCESS dataset retains in-frame rearrangements with V and J assigned. A fraction of the clones does not appear; measured against another copy, unresolved V genes explain less than half of the discrepancy, and the remainder lacks a known reason. The sample profile shows 60,000 or so clones; roughly 86% of them were found once. The top ten hold 11% of the sample. Sequenced here: blood, sampled after dendritic cell vaccination. Source of these receptors: a human donor with glioblastoma.

The V and J genes are TRBV9 and TRBJ1-1; possible D gene TRBD1, 5 bases. V was pared by 3 bases and J by 4 bases, with 13 bases between. Germline values: CDR1 SGDLS, CDR2 YYNGEE. The CDR3 totals 14 residues. CDR3 sequence reads: CASSAAVGRTEAFF. The DNA for the CDR3 is TGTGCCAGCAGCGCCGCGGTGGGGCGCACTGAAGCTTTCTTT.

This chain joins TRBV21-1 and TRBJ2-5; TRBD2 is the table's D call, not checked against the DNA. TRBV21-1 is a listed pseudogene. The CDR3 is 13 amino acids. For the CDR3, the DNA is TGTGCCAGCAGCTTCTATGCCCAAGAGACCCAGTACTTC. Residues: CASSFYAQETQYF.

V and J are TRBV2 and TRBJ1-5; D not resolved. The V gene lost 7 bases and the J gene lost 1 base, with 17 bases spanning the gap. The length of the CDR3 is 16 residues. CDR1 is SNHLY and CDR2 is FYNNEI in the germline V gene. This CDR3 reads CASTGGVSGSNQPQHF. As DNA, the CDR3 is TGTGCCAGCACCGGTGGAGTGAGTGGGAGCAATCAGCCCCAGCATTTT.

CDR3 loop: CASSQELNFRQGEDHGYTF. The CDR3, as DNA: TGTGCCAGCAGCCAAGAACTAAACTTTCGGCAGGGGGAGGATCACGGCTACACCTTC. The chain links TRBV4-2 to TRBJ1-2; 7 bases map to TRBD1. The length of the CDR3 is 19 residues. V lost 0 bases to trimming and J lost 8 bases; unmatched junction nucleotides: 21. Per germline, CDR1 LGHNA and CDR2 YNFKEQ.

The CDR3 bases are TGTGCCAGCAGCCAGGAAGGTTCACCCCTCCACTTT. Amino acids: CASSQEGSPLHF. The chain uses TRBV6-6 and TRBJ1-6; D remains unclear. The germline V gene has CDR1 MNHNY and CDR2 SVGAGI (reference sequence). The V end lost 6 bases, the J end lost 9 bases, and 9 bases lay between the germline ends. The CDR3 consists of 12 residues.

This rearrangement joins TRBV7-2 to TRBJ2-5; 8 bases are a match to TRBD1. Germline trimming cut 2 bases from V and 5 bases from J; bases unmatched to any gene: 10. The CDR3 has 16 amino acids. Germline CDR1 and CDR2: SGHTA and FQGNSA. CDR3 sequence reads: CASSLYLQGGGETQYF. The CDR3 DNA sequence: TGTGCCAGCAGCTTATATTTACAGGGGGGTGGCGAGACCCAGTACTTC.

The CDR3 protein is CASSLSTDSKETQYF. The CDR3 DNA reads TGTGCCAGCAGTTTATCGACGGACAGCAAAGAGACCCAGTACTTC. The chain has TRBV27 and TRBJ2-5; TRBD1 might be the D (6 bases). With 0 bases removed from V and 3 bases from J, the gap between germline ends came to 11 bases. This CDR3 is 15 amino acids long. Germline CDR1 reads MNHEY; CDR2 reads SMNVEV (reference sequence).

This chain connects TRBV28 to TRBJ1-2; D not certain. This CDR3 has 14 amino acids. Germline V CDR1 and CDR2: MDHEN, SYDVKM. Trimming took off 7 bases at V and 4 bases at J, with 16 bases between the two ends. The CDR3 bases are TGTGCCAGCATCCACCAGAAGGGAGGCTATGGCTACACCTTC. Translating gives CASIHQKGGYGYTF.

This clone was detected a few times. The rearrangement joins TRBV19 to TRBJ1-2; D is possibly TRBD1 (5 bases). Trimming took off 10 bases at V and 5 bases at J, with 17 bases between the two ends. Germline values: CDR1 LNHDA, CDR2 SQIVND (reference sequence). The CDR3 extends over 13 amino acids. The CDR3 DNA reads as TGTGCCACCGAGTCCGGGGGTTGGTATGGCTACACCTTC. Translation gives CATESGGWYGYTF.